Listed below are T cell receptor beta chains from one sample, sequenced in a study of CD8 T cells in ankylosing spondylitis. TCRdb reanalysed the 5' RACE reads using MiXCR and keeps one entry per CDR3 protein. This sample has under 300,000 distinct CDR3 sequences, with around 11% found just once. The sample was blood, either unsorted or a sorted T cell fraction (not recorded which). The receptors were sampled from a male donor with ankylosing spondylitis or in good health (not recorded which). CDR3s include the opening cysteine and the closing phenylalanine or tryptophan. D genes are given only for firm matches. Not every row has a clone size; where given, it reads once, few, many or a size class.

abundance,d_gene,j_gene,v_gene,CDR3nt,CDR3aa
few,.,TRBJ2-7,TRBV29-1,TGCAGCGTTGTGCCGGGGAATCGACATATGAGGGACGAGCAGTACTTC,CSVVPGNRHMRDEQYF
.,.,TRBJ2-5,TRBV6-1,TGTGCCAGCAGCAGGAACCGGAATGGAGCAGTCAGCGAGACCCAGTACTTC,CASSRNRNGAVSETQYF
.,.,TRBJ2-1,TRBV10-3,TGTGCCATCAGTGAGAATTCGGGACTCTTCGAAGGTGAGCAGTTCTTC,CAISENSGLFEGEQFF
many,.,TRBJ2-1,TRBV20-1,TGCAGTGCTAGCTACGGGGAGCAGTTCTTC,CSASYGEQFF
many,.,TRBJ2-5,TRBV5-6,TGTGCCAGCAGCTTAAGGGTACTCGGGGGAGAGACCCAGTACTTC,CASSLRVLGGETQYF
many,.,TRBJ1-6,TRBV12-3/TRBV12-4,TGTGCCAGCAGTTTAGCGGAGAATTCACCCCTCCACTTT,CASSLAENSPLHF
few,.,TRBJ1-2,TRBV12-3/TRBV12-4,TGTGCCAGCAGTCTAAACAACTATGGCTACACCTTC,CASSLNNYGYTF
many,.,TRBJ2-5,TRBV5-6,TGTGCCAGCACCATCTTTGGAGAGACCCAGTACTTC,CASTIFGETQYF
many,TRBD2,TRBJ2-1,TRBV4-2,TGTGCCAGCAGCCAAGACTTATTAGGACTAGCGAATTACAATGAGCAGTTCTTC,CASSQDLLGLANYNEQFF
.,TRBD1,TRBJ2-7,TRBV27,TGTGCCAGCAGTCCCCTCCAGGGGGCAACCTCCTACGAGCAGTACTTC,CASSPLQGATSYEQYF
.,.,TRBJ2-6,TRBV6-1,TGTGCCAGCAGCAAGGGGGGTTCTGGGGCCAACGTCCTGACTTTC,CASSKGGSGANVLTF
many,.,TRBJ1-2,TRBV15,TGTGCCACCAGCAACGGACAGTACTATGGCTACACCTTC,CATSNGQYYGYTF
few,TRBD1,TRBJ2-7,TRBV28,TGTGCCAGCAGACGGACCGGGACAGGCTACGAGCAGTACTTC,CASRRTGTGYEQYF
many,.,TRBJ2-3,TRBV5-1,TGCGCCAGCAGCTTGGATCGTACTAGCACAGATACGCAGTATTTT,CASSLDRTSTDTQYF
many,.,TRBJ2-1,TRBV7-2,TGTGCCAGCAGCTTTGCCGATATGTACAATGAGCAGTTCTTC,CASSFADMYNEQFF
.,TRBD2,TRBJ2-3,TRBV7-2,TGTGCCAGCAGCTTAAGCCTAGCGGGGGGGCCCGATACGCAGTATTTT,CASSLSLAGGPDTQYF
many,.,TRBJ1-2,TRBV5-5,TGTGCCAGCAGTCCTACAAGTTACTATGGCTACACCTTC,CASSPTSYYGYTF
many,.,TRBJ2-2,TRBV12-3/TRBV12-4,TGTGCCAGCAGCCCGGAACGGGTTCTCGGGGAGCTGTTTTTT,CASSPERVLGELFF
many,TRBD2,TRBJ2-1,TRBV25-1,TGTGCCACCGGGGAGCAGCGGGAGAGCTCCTACAATGAGCAGTTCTTC,CATGEQRESSYNEQFF
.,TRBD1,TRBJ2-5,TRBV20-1,TGCAGTGCTAGAGATATGATAAGGACAGGGTCGAGGGGAGAGACCCAGTACTTC,CSARDMIRTGSRGETQYF
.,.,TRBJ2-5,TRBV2,TGTGCCAGCAGTGAGTCGCGCAGCGGAGAGACCCAGTACTTC,CASSESRSGETQYF
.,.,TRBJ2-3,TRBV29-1,TGCAGCGCCTTTCAGGGTCTGACAGATACGCAGTATTTT,CSAFQGLTDTQYF
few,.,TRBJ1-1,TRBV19,TGTGCCAGTAGTATTACGGTGATGAACACTGAAGCTTTCTTT,CASSITVMNTEAFF
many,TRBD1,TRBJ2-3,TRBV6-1,TGTGCCAGCACCGAACAGGGGGCATTTACAGATACGCAGTATTTT,CASTEQGAFTDTQYF
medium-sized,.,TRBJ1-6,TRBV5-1,TGCGCCAGCAGCGGGGGCTACGGTAATTCACCCCTCCACTTT,CASSGGYGNSPLHF
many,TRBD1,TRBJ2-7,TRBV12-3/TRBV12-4,TGTGCCAGCAGTGCGGGGACAGGGTCCCTATCCGAGCAGTACTTC,CASSAGTGSLSEQYF
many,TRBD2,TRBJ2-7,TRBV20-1,TGCAGTGCTACCTGGGACTACGCCTACGAGCAGTACTTC,CSATWDYAYEQYF
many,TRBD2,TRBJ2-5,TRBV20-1,TGCAGTGCCCTAGCGGGGGGGCTAGAGACCCAGTACTTC,CSALAGGLETQYF
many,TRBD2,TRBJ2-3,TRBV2,TGTGCCAGCAGCCCTTCTAGCGGGAGAGGAGTAGATACGCAGTATTTT,CASSPSSGRGVDTQYF
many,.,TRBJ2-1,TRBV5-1,TGCGCCAGCAGCTTTCAGTGGGGAAATGAGCAGTTCTTC,CASSFQWGNEQFF
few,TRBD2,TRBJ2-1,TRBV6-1,TGTGCCAGCAGACCGGGACTAGCGGGCGATGAGCAGTTCTTC,CASRPGLAGDEQFF